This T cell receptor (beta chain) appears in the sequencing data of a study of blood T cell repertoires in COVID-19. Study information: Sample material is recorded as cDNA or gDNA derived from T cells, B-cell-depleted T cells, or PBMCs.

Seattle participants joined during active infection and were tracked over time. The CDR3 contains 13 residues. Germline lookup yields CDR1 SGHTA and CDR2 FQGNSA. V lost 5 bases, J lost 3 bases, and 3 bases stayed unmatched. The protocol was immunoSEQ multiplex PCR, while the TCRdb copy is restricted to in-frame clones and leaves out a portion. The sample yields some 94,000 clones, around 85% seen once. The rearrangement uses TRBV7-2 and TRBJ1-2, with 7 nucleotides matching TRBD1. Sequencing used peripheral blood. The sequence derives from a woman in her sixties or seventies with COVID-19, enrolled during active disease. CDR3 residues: CASSPGTDYGYTF. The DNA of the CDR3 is TGTGCCAGCAGCCCCGGGACAGACTATGGCTACACCTTC.